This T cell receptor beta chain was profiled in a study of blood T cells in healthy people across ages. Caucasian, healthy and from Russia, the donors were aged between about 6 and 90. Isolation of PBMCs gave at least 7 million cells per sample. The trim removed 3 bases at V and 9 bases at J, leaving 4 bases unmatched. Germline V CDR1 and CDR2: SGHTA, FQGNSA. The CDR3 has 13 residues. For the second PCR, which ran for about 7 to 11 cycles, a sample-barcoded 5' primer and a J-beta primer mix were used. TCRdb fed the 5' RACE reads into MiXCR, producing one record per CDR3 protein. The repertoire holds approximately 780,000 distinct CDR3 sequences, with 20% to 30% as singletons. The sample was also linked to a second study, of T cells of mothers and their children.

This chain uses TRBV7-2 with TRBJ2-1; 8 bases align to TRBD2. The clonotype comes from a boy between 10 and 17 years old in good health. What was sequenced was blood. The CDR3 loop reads CASSLGLDGEQFF. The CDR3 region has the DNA TGTGCCAGCAGCTTGGGACTAGATGGTGAGCAGTTCTTC.